This note documents a single T cell receptor beta chain sequence. The V end lost 5 bases, the J end lost 4 bases, and 17 bases lay between the germline ends. Germline V gene sequence: CDR1 MNHEY, CDR2 SMNVEV (reference sequence). This CDR3 is built from 15 residues. The entry originates in a study of blood T cell repertoires in COVID-19. On the study more broadly: Spain, Italy and the United States supplied samples that represented acute and convalescent COVID-19. T cells, B-cell-depleted T cells, or PBMCs supplied cDNA or gDNA.

As handled by the study authors: The authors estimated nucleated cell counts from reference gene primer amplification. The repertoire was sequenced with immunoSEQ multiplex PCR; TCRdb's copy has only in-frame clones and lacks some. V, J and clone size derive from that table, while D and trimming were established from the DNA sequence. Of about 250,000 clones listed, around 88% are singletons. The chain has TRBV27 and TRBJ1-2, with a possible D match to TRBD1 (6 bases). Material: peripheral blood. The clonotype comes from a man older than 75 with acute or convalescent COVID-19. CDR3 sequence: CASSAVGGLSYGYTF. CDR3 DNA: TGTGCCAGCAGTGCAGTAGGGGGTTTGAGCTATGGCTACACCTTC.